Below are 19 T cell receptor beta chains sequenced from a single sample in a study of CD8 T cells in ankylosing spondylitis. TCRdb recomputed calls from the 5' RACE reads with MiXCR, one row per CDR3 protein. The sample shows 200,000 to 250,000 distinct CDR3 sequences, 9.5% to 12% of them seen only once. Sequencing used blood, either unsorted or a sorted T cell fraction (not recorded which). The receptors were sampled from a male donor with ankylosing spondylitis or in good health (not recorded which).

At least ten counts were recorded for this clonotype. The chain links TRBV20-1 to TRBJ2-2; unclear D gene. The V gene lost 5 bases and the J gene lost 6 bases, with 16 bases spanning the gap. Germline CDR1 DFQATT, CDR2 SNEGSKA (reference sequence). There are 14 residues in the CDR3. The CDR3 DNA is TGCAGTGCTCCTAACCCAAGCCTCCCCGGGGAGCTGTTTTTT. This gives the protein CSAPNPSLPGELFF.

This clonotype occurred a few times. The chain uses TRBV2 and TRBJ2-3, with D possibly matching TRBD2 (6 bases). The CDR3 sequence is 14 residues long. The germline V gene has CDR1 SNHLY and CDR2 FYNNEI. Trimming stripped 3 bases from V and 4 bases from J, with 11 bases between. The CDR3 sequence: CASSELGGSDTQYF. CDR3 nucleotide sequence: TGTGCCAGCAGTGAGTTGGGGGGATCAGATACGCAGTATTTT.

This clonotype was seen ten or more times. The rearrangement uses TRBV21-1 and TRBJ1-6. TRBV21-1 is reported as a pseudogene. This CDR3 is built from 17 residues. CDR3 nucleotide sequence: TGTGCCAGCAGCAAATTGTGGGGGAGCTCCTATAATTCACCCCTCCACTTT. Translated, it gives CASSKLWGSSYNSPLHF.

This clonotype has at least ten counts. Written as DNA, the CDR3 is TGTGCCAGCAGTTTCGGGACAGGGAATCAGCCCCAGCATTTT. Amino acid sequence: CASSFGTGNQPQHF. The chain employs TRBV12-3 or TRBV12-4 and TRBJ1-5; 9 bases agree with TRBD1. The ends lost 3 bases at V and 4 bases at J; junction bases unmatched: 1. The CDR3 contains 14 residues.

The chain employs TRBV19 and TRBJ1-4; no clear D. The length of the CDR3 is 16 residues. Germline V CDR1 and CDR2: LNHDA, SQIVND (reference sequence). The V and J ends lost 6 bases and 4 bases respectively, with 18 bases between them. The DNA of the CDR3 is TGTGCCAGTAGCTCCGCGGTCCGGAGGGTTAATGAAAAACTGTTTTTT. Its protein is CASSSAVRRVNEKLFF.

This clonotype occurred a few times. The rearrangement links TRBV3-1 to TRBJ2-1, with TRBD2 matching 15 bases. With V trimmed by 5 bases and J by 8 bases, 7 bases remained unmatched. Germline V gene sequence: CDR1 LGHDT, CDR2 YNNKEL (reference sequence). The CDR3 consists of 16 residues. The CDR3 is CASSRRTSGGAYEQFF. The CDR3 nucleotides read TGTGCCAGCAGCAGAAGGACTAGCGGGGGGGCCTATGAGCAGTTCTTC.

In its sample, this clonotype was seen many times. This chain links TRBV29-1 with TRBJ2-2, with TRBD1 matching over 8 bases. The CDR3 consists of 12 residues. Germline CDR1 SQVTM, CDR2 ANQGSEA. V lost 3 bases, J lost 8 bases, and 2 bases stayed unmatched. CDR3 DNA: TGCAGCGTTGAGACAGGGGCAGGGGAGCTGTTTTTT. Protein sequence: CSVETGAGELFF.

This clonotype appeared many times. Relative to the germline gene, one junction end is altered; a read error may explain this. J is TRBJ2-3 and V is TRBV12-3 or TRBV12-4, with D unresolved. This CDR3 is 11 amino acids long. The CDR3 nucleotides are TGCGCCAGCAGCTTTTTGGATACGCAGTATTTT. This translates into CASSFLDTQYF.

This clonotype was observed a few times. V usage is TRBV27 and J usage is TRBJ2-3; 8 nucleotides agree with TRBD2. The V segment lost 4 bases and the J segment 1 base; nucleotides outside the gene matches: 10. The CDR3 length is 17 residues. CDR1 and CDR2 from the germline V gene are MNHEY and SMNVEV (reference sequence). The CDR3 nucleotides read TGTGCCAGCAGTTCCCGTGGAGCGGGAGTCCGCACAGATACGCAGTATTTT. Its protein product is CASSSRGAGVRTDTQYF.

There are a few counts of this clonotype. This chain uses TRBV12-3 or TRBV12-4 with TRBJ2-4; D not certain. Trimming stripped 3 bases from V and 7 bases from J, with 4 bases between. This CDR3 has 11 residues. The CDR3 DNA sequence: TGTGCCAGCAGTTTGGCTAACATTCAGTACTTC. This encodes CASSLANIQYF.

This clonotype was recorded at least ten times. V usage is TRBV29-1 and J usage is TRBJ1-2; the D gene is possibly TRBD1 (6 bases). Trimming took 7 bases from V and 6 from J, leaving 12 bases between them. This CDR3 contains 11 residues. Germline V gives CDR1 SQVTM, CDR2 ANQGSEA. The CDR3 region has the DNA TGCAGCGCCAGGACAGAAGATGGCTACACCTTC. Translated: CSARTEDGYTF. Using reference TRBV29-1 and TRBJ1-2 for the parts outside the CDR3, the full variable domain is SAVISQKPSRDICQRGTSLTIQCQVDSQVTMMFWYRQQPGQSLTLIATANQGSEATYESGFVIDKFPISRPNLTFSTLTVSNMSPEDSSIYLCSARTEDGYTFGSGTRLTVV.

The chain recombines TRBV7-9 with TRBJ1-1, with D tentatively TRBD1 (5 bases). Per the germline V gene, CDR1 is SEHNR and CDR2 is FQNEAQ (reference sequence). The CDR3 extends over 14 amino acids. V was clipped by 3 bases and J by 3 bases, with 11 bases between them. This CDR3 reads CASSFPRADTEAFF. CDR3 nucleotide sequence: TGTGCCAGCAGCTTCCCCAGGGCGGACACTGAAGCTTTCTTT. Full variable domain (rest looked up from reference TRBV7-9 and TRBJ1-1): DTGVSQNPRHKITKRGQNVTFRCDPISEHNRLYWYRQTLGQGPEFLTYFQNEAQLEKSRLLSDRFSAERPKGSFSTLEIQRTEQGDSAMYLCASSFPRADTEAFFGQGTRLTVV.

V gene TRBV2 combines with J gene TRBJ1-1, with D uncertain. V was trimmed by 4 bases and J by 4 bases, leaving 10 bases between them. CDR1 is SNHLY, CDR2 FYNNEI, per germline. CDR3 length: 13 amino acids. For the CDR3, the DNA is TGTGCCAGCAGTGTTCGGTTAAGCACTGAAGCTTTCTTT. Residues: CASSVRLSTEAFF.

The sample holds many counts of this clonotype. The chain recombines TRBV5-1 with TRBJ2-1; 12 nucleotides match TRBD2. This CDR3 is 14 amino acids long. V lost 3 bases, J lost 9 bases, and 4 bases stayed unmatched. CDR1 is SGHRS, CDR2 YFSETQ, per germline. As DNA, the CDR3 is TGCGCCAGCAGCTCTAGCGGGAGGGCCGCTGAGCAGTTCTTC. This gives the protein CASSSSGRAAEQFF.

A few counts support this clonotype. The CDR3 loop is CASSQRKGAGELFF. DNA for the CDR3: TGTGCCAGCAGCCAAAGAAAGGGAGCCGGGGAGCTGTTTTTT. The chain has TRBV4-2 and TRBJ2-2, with D possibly being TRBD2 (5 bases). The CDR3 consists of 14 residues. Germline V gives CDR1 LGHNA, CDR2 YNFKEQ. Trimming shortened V by 2 bases and J by 6 bases, and 10 bases separated the two germline ends.

The genes are TRBV28 and TRBJ1-2, with D possibly being TRBD1 (5 bases). The V end lost 5 bases, the J end lost 5 bases, and 9 bases lay between the germline ends. CDR1 MDHEN and CDR2 SYDVKM come from the germline V gene. The CDR3 extends over 12 amino acids. Here the CDR3 reads CASSPGTYGYTF. In DNA form, the CDR3 reads TGTGCCAGCAGTCCCGGGACGTATGGCTACACCTTC.

The sample holds a few counts of this clonotype. The V gene is TRBV12-3 or TRBV12-4, the J gene TRBJ2-2; 7 bases are a match to TRBD1. Trimming took 3 bases from V and 3 from J; bases not matched to a gene: 1. There are 14 residues in the CDR3. CDR3 in amino acids: CASSFDRDTGELFF. CDR3 bases: TGTGCCAGCAGTTTTGACAGGGACACCGGGGAGCTGTTTTTT.

There are a few counts of this clonotype. CDR3 residues: CASSRPGQGYNEQFF. In nucleotides, the CDR3 is TGTGCCAGCAGTCGGCCGGGACAGGGTTACAATGAGCAGTTCTTC. J is TRBJ2-1 and V is TRBV11-2, with 9 positions matching TRBD1. Germline V gives CDR1 SGHAT, CDR2 FQNNGV. The V segment lost 6 bases and the J segment 4 bases; nucleotides outside the gene matches: 7. CDR3 size: 15 residues.

There are many counts of this clonotype. The gene calls are TRBV12-3 or TRBV12-4 and TRBJ2-3; the D gene is possibly TRBD2 (6 bases). The V end lost 5 bases, the J end lost 0 bases, and 21 bases lay between the germline ends. The CDR3 consists of 18 residues. The CDR3 is CASSDLGRASESTDTQYF. CDR3 in DNA: TGTGCCAGCAGTGATCTCGGTCGGGCTAGCGAAAGCACAGATACGCAGTATTTT.